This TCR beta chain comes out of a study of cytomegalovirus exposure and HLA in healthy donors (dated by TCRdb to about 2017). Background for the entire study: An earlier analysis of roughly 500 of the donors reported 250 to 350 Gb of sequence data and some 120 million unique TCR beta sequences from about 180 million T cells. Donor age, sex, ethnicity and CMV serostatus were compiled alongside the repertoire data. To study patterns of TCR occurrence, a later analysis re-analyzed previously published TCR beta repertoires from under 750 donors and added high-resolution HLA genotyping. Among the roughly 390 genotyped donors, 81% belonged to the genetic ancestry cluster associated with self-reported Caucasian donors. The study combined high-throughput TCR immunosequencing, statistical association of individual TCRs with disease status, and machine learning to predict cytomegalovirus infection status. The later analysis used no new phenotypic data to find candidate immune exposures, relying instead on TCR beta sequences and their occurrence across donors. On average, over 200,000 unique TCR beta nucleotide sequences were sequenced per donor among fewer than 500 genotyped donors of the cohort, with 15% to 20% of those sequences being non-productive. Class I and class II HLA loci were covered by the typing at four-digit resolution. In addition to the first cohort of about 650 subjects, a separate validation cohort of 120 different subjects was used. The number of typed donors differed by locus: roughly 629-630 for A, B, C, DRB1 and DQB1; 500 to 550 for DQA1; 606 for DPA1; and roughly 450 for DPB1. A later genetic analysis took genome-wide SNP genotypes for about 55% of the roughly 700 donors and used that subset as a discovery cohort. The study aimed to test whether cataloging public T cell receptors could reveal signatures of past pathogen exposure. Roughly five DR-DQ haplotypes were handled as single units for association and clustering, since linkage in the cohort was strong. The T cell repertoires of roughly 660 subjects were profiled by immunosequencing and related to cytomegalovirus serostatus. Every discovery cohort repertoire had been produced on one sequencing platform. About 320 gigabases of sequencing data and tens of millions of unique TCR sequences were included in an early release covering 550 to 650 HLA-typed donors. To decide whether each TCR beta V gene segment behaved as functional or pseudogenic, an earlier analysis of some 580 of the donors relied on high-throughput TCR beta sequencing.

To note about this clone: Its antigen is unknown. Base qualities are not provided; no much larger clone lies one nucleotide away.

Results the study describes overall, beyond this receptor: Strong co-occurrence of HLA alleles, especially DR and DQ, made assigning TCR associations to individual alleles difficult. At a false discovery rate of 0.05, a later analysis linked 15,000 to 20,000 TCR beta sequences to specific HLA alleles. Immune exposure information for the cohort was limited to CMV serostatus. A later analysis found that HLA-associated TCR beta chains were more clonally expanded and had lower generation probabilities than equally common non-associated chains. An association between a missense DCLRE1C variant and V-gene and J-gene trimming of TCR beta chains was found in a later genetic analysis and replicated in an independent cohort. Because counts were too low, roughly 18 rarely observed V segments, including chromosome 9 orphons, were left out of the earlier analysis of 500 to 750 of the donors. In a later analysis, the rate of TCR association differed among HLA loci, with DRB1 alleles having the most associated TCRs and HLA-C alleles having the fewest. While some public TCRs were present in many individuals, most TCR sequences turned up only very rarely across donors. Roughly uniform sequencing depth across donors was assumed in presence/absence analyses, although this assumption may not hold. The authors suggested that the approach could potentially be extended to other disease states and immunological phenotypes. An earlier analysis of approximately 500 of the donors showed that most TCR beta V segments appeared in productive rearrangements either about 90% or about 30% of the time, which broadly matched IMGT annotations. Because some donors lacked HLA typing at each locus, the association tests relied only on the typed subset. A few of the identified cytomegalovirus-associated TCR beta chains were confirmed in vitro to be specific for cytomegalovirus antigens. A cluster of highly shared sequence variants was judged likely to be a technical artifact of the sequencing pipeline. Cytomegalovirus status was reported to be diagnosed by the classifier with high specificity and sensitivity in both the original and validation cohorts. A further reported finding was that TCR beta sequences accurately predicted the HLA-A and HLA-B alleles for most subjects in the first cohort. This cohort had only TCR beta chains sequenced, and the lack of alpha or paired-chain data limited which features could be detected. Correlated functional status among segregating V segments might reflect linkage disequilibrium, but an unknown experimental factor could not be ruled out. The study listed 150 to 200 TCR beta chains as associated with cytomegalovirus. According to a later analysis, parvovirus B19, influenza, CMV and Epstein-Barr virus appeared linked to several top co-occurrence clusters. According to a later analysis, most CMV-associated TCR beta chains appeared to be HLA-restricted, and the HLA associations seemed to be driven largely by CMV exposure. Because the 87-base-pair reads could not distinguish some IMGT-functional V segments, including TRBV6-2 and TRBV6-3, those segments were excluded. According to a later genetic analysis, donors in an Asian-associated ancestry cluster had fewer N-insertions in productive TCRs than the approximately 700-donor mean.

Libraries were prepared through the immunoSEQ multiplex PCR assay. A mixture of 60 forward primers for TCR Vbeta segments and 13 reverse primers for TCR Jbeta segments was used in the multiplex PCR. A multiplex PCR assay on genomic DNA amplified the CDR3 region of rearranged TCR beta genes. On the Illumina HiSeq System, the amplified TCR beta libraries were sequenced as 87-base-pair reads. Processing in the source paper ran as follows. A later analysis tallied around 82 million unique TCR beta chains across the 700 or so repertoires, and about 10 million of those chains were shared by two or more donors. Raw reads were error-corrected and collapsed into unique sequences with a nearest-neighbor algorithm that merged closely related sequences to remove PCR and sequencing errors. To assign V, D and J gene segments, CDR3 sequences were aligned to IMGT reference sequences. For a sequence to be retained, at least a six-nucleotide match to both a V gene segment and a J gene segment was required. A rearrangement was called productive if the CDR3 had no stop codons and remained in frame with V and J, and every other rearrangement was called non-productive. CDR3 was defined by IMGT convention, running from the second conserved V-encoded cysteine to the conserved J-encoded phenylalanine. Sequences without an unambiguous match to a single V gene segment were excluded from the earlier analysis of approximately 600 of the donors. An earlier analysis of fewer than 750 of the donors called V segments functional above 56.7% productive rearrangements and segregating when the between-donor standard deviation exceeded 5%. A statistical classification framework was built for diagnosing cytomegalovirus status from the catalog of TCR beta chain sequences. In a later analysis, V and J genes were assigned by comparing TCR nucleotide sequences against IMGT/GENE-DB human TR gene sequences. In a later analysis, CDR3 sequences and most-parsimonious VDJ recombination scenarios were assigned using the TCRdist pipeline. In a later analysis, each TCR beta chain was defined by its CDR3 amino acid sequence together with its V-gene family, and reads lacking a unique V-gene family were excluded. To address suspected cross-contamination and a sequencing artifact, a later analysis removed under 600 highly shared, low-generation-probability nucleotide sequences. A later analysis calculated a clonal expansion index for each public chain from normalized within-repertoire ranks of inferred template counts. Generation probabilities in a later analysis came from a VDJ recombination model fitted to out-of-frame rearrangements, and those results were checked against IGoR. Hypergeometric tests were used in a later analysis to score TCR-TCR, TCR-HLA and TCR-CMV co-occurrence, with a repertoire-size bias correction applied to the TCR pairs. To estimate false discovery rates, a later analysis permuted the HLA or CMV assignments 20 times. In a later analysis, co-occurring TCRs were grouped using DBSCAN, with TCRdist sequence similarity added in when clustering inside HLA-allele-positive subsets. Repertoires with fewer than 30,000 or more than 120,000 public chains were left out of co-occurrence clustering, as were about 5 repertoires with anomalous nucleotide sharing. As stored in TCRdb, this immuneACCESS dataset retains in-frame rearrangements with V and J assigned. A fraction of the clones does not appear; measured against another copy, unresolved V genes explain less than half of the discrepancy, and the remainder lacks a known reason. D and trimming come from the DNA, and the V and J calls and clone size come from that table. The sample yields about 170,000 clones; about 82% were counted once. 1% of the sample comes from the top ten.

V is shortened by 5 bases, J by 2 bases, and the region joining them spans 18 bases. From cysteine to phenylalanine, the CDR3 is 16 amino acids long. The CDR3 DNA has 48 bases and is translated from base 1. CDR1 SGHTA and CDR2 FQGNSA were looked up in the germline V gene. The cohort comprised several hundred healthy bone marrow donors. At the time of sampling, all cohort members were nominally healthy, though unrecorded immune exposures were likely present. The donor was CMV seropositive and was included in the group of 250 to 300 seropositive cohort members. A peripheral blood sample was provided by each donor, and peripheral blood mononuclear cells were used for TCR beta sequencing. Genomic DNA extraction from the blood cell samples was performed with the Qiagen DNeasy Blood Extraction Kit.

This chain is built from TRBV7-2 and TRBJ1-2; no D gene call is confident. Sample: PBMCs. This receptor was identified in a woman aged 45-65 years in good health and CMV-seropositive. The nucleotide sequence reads TGTGCCAGCAGCCCGCGCGACCTAGCAGGAAACTATGGCTACACCTTC. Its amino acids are CASSPRDLAGNYGYTF.